The rows below give T cell receptor beta chains drawn from one sample of a study of blood T cell repertoires in COVID-19. Assay: immunoSEQ multiplex PCR; the TCRdb copy retains only in-frame clones and omits some. The sample yields hundreds of thousands of clones, approximately 88% seen once. The sequenced sample was PBMCs or T cells enriched from blood (not recorded which). All receptors come from a woman aged 18-29 years who had recovered from COVID-19. Both conserved end residues are part of each CDR3. The order of the fields is V gene, J gene, CDR3 length, D gene, clone size, CDR3 protein, CDR3 DNA. The D gene is left open where the match is weak. Expanded clones get a size class; other rows say once, few or many, or leave the size out.

TRBV23-1	TRBJ1-5	16	TRBD1	-	CASSRKPTGVDQPQHF	TGCGCCAGCAGTCGCAAACCTACAGGGGTGGATCAGCCCCAGCATTTT
TRBV19	TRBJ2-1	17	TRBD1	-	CAVRDRGSYHSYNEQFF	TGTGCCGTAAGGGACAGGGGGTCCTACCACTCCTACAATGAGCAGTTCTTC
TRBV2	TRBJ2-1	18	TRBD2	many	CASSEELAGDTRRNEQFF	TGTGCCAGCAGTGAAGAGTTAGCGGGAGATACCCGGAGGAATGAGCAGTTCTTC
TRBV7-8	TRBJ1-1	15	TRBD1	-	CASSKGQAMNTEAFF	TGTGCCAGCAGCAAGGGACAGGCCATGAACACTGAAGCTTTCTTT
TRBV7-2	TRBJ2-1	14	TRBD2	-	CASSSLAGVHEQFF	TGTGCCAGCAGCTCCCTAGCGGGGGTCCATGAGCAGTTCTTC
TRBV5-1	TRBJ1-4	12	-	-	CASRQDNEKLFF	TGCGCCAGCAGGCAGGATAATGAAAAACTGTTTTTT
TRBV6-4	TRBJ2-5	15	-	-	CASSESGLSGETQYF	TGTGCCAGCAGTGAGTCCGGTTTGTCGGGAGAGACCCAGTACTTC
TRBV7-2	TRBJ1-1	13	-	-	CASSLQGHLEAFF	TGTGCCAGCAGCCTCCAGGGCCACCTTGAAGCTTTCTTT
TRBV19	TRBJ1-2	15	-	-	CASSRGLNGFYGYTF	TGTGCCAGTTCCCGGGGTCTCAACGGGTTCTATGGCTACACCTTC
TRBV2	TRBJ2-1	13	TRBD1	-	CASSEGVGTGEFF	TGTGCCAGCAGTGAAGGAGTGGGGACAGGGGAGTTCTTC
TRBV19	TRBJ1-2	13	TRBD1	-	CASREGANYGYTF	TGTGCCAGTCGAGAGGGGGCGAACTATGGCTACACCTTC
TRBV2	TRBJ2-3	12	TRBD1	-	CASRQGRNTQYF	TGTGCCAGCAGACAGGGGCGGAATACGCAGTATTTT
TRBV7-3	TRBJ1-1	16	-	-	CASSPQGGRGDTEAFF	TGTGCCAGCAGCCCCCAGGGAGGACGAGGGGACACTGAAGCTTTCTTT
TRBV25-1	TRBJ1-4	15	-	-	CASSESLAGGEKLFF	TGTGCCAGCAGTGAATCCCTAGCGGGGGGTGAAAAACTGTTTTTT
TRBV7-6	TRBJ2-7	14	TRBD1	-	CASSRQGALHEQYF	TGTGCCAGCAGCCGACAGGGGGCGCTTCACGAGCAGTACTTC
TRBV18	TRBJ1-1	16	-	-	CASSPNSLQSNTEAFF	TGTGCCAGCTCACCAAACTCTTTACAGTCGAACACTGAAGCTTTCTTT
TRBV27	TRBJ2-1	16	TRBD2	-	CASSTLAGALYNEQFF	TGTGCCAGCAGTACCCTAGCGGGGGCTCTTTACAATGAGCAGTTCTTC